This T cell receptor (beta chain) comes out of a study of cytomegalovirus exposure and HLA in healthy donors. Study results and caveats: CMV serostatus was the sole immune exposure data available. Analysis performed later showed TCR beta chains linked to HLA being more clonally expanded than equally common others. Among CMV-associated TCR beta chains, most appeared HLA-restricted in a later analysis.

The PCR had 60 Vbeta and 13 Jbeta primers. Produced via immunoSEQ multiplex PCR; TCRdb's table is partial and in-frame only. The sample has more than 45,000 clones; about two thirds are singletons. V gave up 2 bases and J gave up 8 bases; unmatched junction bases: 8. Germline-derived CDR1 and CDR2 are MNHEY and SMNVEV (reference sequence). CDR3 length: 15 residues. Concerning this clone: Its matching antigen is unknown.

The J gene is TRBJ1-2, the V gene TRBV27; 10 nucleotides line up with TRBD1. The sequenced sample consisted of PBMCs. This receptor was identified in a woman aged 55 to 70 in good health and CMV-seropositive. The CDR3 spells CASSLGGTGAGGYTF. CDR3 DNA sequence: TGTGCCAGCAGTTTAGGTGGGACAGGGGCAGGAGGCTACACCTTC.